The clone carrying this T cell receptor (beta chain) was seen repeatedly, ten times or more. The antigen is not known. The sample comes from a study of T cells after posttransplantation cyclophosphamide. Germline V gene sequence: CDR1 SEHNR, CDR2 FQNEAQ (reference sequence). V lost 4 bases and J lost 0; bases outside the gene matches: 8. The CDR3 loop spans 16 amino acids. Cyclophosphamide on days +3 and +4 followed busulfan-fludarabine conditioning and a marrow graft. Sequencing used immunoSEQ multiplex PCR; TCRdb keeps in-frame clones, though not all of them. The sample holds about 10,000 clones, and no clone turns up only once. Regarding the study as a whole: Recipient CMV seropositivity and CMV reactivation strongly tracked TRB clonality. Blood and skin or GI T cell repertoires showed limited TRB overlap.

This TCR was sampled from a female patient in her forties or fifties who received an allogeneic stem cell transplant from a related donor, was CMV-positive, and had no GVHD. Some T cells may be provided by the graft donor. The chain has TRBV7-9 and TRBJ1-1, with 7 bases aligning to TRBD1. Sample: PBMCs, taken after allogeneic stem cell transplant with posttransplant cyclophosphamide. The CDR3 reads CASSSYRGSVNTEAFF. The CDR3 bases are TGTGCCAGCAGCTCATACAGGGGATCGGTGAACACTGAAGCTTTCTTT. The whole variable domain, filled in from reference TRBV7-9 and TRBJ1-1, reads DTGVSQNPRHKITKRGQNVTFRCDPISEHNRLYWYRQTLGQGPEFLTYFQNEAQLEKSRLLSDRFSAERPKGSFSTLEIQRTEQGDSAMYLCASSSYRGSVNTEAFFGQGTRLTVV.